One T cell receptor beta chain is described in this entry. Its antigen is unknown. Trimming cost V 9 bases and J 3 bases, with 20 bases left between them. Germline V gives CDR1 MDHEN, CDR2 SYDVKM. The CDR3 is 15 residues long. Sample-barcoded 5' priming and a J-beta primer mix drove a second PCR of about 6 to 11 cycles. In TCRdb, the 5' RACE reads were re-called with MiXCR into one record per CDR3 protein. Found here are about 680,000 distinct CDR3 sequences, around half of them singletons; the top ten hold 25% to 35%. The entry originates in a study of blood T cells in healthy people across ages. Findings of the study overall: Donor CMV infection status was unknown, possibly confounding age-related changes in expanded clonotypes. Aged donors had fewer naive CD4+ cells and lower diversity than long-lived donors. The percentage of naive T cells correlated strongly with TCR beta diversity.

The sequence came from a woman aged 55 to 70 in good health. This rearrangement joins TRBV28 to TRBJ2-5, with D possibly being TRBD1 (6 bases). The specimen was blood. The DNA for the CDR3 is TGTGCCAGTAGCCCGACAGGTACCCCGGAAGAGACCCAGTACTTC. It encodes CASSPTGTPEETQYF. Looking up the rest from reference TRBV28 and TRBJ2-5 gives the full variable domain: DVKVTQSSRYLVKRTGEKVFLECVQDMDHENMFWYRQDPGLGLRLIYFSYDVKMKEKGDIPEGYSVSREKKERFSLILESASTNQTSMYLCASSPTGTPEETQYFGPGTRLLVL.